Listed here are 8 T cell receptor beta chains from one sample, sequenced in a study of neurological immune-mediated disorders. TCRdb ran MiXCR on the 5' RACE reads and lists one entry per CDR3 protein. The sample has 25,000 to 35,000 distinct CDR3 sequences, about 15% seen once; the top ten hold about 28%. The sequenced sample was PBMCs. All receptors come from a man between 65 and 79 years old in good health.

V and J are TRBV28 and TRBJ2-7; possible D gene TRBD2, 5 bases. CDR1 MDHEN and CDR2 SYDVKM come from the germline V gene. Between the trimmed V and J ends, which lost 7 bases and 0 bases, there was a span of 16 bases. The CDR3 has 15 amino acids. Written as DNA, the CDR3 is TGTGCCAGCACCCAAAGCGGTGGAGGCTCCTACGAGCAGTACTTC. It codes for CASTQSGGGSYEQYF.

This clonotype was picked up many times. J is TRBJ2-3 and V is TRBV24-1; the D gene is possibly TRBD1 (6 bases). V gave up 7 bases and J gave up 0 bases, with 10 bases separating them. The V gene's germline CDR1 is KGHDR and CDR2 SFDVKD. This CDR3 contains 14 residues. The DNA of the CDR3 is TGTGCCACCAGCCCAGGACAGAGCACAGATACGCAGTATTTT. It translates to CATSPGQSTDTQYF.

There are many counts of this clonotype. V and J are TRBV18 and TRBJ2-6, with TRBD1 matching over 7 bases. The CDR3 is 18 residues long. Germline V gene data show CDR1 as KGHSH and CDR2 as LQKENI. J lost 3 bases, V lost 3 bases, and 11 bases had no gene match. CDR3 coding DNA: TGTGCCAGCTCACCTACCCCAGGGGGTGTAAGTGGGGCCAACGTCCTGACTTTC. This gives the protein CASSPTPGGVSGANVLTF.

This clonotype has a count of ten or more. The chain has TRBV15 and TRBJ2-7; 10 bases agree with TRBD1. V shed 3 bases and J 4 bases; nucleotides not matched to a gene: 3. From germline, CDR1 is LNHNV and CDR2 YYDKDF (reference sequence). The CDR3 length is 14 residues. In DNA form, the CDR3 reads TGTGCCACCAGCAGTCGACAGGGGGCTTACGAGCAGTACTTC. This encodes CATSSRQGAYEQYF. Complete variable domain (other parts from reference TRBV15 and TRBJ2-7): DAMVIQNPRYQVTQFGKPVTLSCSQTLNHNVMYWYQQKSSQAPKLLFHYYDKDFNNEADTPDNFQSRRPNTSFCFLDIRSPGLGDTAMYLCATSSRQGAYEQYFGPGTRLTVT.

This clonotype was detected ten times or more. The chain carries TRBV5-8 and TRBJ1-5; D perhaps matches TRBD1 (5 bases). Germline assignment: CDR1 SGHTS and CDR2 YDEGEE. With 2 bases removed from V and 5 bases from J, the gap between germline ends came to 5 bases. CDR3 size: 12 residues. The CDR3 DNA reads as TGTGCCAGCAGCTTCAGGGATCAGCCCCAGCATTTT. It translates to CASSFRDQPQHF.

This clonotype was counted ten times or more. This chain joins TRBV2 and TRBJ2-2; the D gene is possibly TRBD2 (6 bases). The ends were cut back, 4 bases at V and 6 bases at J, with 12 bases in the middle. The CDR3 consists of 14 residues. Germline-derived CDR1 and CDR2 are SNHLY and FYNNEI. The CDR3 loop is CASSVRVAAGELFF. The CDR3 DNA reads TGTGCCAGCAGTGTGAGGGTAGCGGCCGGGGAGCTGTTTTTT.

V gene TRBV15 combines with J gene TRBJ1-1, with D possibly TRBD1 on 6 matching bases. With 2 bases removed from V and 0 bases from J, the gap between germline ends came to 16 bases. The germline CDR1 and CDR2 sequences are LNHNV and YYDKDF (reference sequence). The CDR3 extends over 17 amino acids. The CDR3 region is CATSRRKSRDMNTEAFF. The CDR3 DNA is TGTGCCACCAGCAGAAGAAAATCCAGGGACATGAACACTGAAGCTTTCTTT.

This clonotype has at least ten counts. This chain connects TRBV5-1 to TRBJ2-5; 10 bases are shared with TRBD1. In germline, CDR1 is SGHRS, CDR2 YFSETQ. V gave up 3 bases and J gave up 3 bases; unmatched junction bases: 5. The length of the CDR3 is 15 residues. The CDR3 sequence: CASSSLTGGKETQYF. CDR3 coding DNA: TGCGCCAGCAGCTCATTGACAGGGGGCAAAGAGACCCAGTACTTC.